Sequencing of this T cell receptor beta chain was carried out in a study of post-analysis software for immune sequencing data. Points from the study as a whole: Those with multiple sclerosis, the patient group, showed significantly lower normalized Chao1 diversity than controls.

Note on this clonotype: Its antigen is currently unknown.

TCR beta cDNA libraries included unique molecular identifiers. One entry per CDR3 protein, called by TCRdb with MiXCR from the PCR reads. The sample gives about 160,000 distinct CDR3 sequences, 30% to 45% of which show up once; under 30% is in the top ten. Germline CDR1 is MNHEY and CDR2 is SMNVEV (reference sequence). The CDR3 extends over 16 amino acids. Trimming left V 3 bases short and J 2 bases short, with 16 bases between. This chain uses TRBV27 with TRBJ1-1; possibly TRBD1 for D (6 bases). The sample here was blood, taken after autologous hematopoietic stem cell transplantation. This receptor was identified in a girl between 10 and 17 years old with multiple sclerosis. CDR3 DNA sequence: TGTGCCAGCAGTTTCACGGGACACCGGAGCAACACTGAAGCTTTCTTT. Amino acid sequence: CASSFTGHRSNTEAFF.